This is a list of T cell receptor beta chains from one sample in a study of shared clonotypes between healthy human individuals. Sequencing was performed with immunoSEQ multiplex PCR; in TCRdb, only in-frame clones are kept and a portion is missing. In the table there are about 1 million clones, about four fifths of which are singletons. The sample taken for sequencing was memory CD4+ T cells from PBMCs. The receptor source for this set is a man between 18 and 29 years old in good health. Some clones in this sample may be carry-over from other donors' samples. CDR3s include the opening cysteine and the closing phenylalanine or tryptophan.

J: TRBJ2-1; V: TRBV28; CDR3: CASSPGPGRPNPDNEQFF
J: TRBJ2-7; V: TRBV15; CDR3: CATSRIGGINEQYF
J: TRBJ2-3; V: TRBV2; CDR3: CASSGQGTDTQYF
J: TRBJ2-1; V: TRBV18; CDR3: CASSPRPSGRSAYNEQFF
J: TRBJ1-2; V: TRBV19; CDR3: CASSTQVTGGYTF
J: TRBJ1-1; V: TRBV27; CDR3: CASRPAANTEAFF
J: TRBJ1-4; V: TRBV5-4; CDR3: CASSSLGQDNEKLFF
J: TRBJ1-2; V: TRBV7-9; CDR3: CASSLGGGQANYGYTF
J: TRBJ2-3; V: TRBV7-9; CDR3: CASSFSGGTDTQYF
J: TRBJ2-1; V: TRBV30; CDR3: CAWSSGTGNGQFF
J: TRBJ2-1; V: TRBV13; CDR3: CASSGRTSGRSGEQFF
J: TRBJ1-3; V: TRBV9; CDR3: CASSVEDTSRASGNTIYF
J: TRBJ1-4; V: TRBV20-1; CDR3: CSASYEKLFF
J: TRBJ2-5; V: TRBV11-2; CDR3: CASRSLRGAGGERETQYF
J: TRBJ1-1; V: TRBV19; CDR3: CASSIWTGGRHEAFF
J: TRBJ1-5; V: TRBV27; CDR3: CASSFLPPGPASNQPQHF
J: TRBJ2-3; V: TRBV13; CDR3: CASSPPGLAGGHGPSTDTQYF
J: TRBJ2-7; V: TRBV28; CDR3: CASRLAGPYERYF
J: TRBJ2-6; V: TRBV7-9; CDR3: CASSFSGANVLTF
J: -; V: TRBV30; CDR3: CAWSHRQGEQYF
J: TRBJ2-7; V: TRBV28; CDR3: CASSLRYEQYF
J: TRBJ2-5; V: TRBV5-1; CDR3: CASSSTSGGVKTQYF
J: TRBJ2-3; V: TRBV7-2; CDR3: CASSPPPDTQYF
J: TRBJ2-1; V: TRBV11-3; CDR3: CASSSHPPGTGAYNEQFF
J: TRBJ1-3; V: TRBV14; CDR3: CASSPQGRPSGNTIYF
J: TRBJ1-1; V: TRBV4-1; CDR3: CASSQGGDRGLGTEAFF